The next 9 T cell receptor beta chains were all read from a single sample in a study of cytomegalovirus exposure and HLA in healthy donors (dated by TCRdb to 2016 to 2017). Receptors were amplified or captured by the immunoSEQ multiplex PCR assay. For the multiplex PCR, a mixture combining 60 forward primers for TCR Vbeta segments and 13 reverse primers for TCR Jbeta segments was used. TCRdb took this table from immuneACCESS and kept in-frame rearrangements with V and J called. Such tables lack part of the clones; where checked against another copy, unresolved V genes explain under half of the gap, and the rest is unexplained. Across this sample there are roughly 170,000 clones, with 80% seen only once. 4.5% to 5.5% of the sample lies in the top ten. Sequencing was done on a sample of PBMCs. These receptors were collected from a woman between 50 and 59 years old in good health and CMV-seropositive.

Written as DNA, the CDR3 is TGTGCCAGCAGCTCTTCGGGGGGGGGCCTTGGCTACACCTTC. Translated, it gives CASSSSGGGLGYTF. The chain recombines TRBV25-1 with TRBJ1-2, with D perhaps TRBD1 (6 bases). Trimming shortened V by 6 bases and J by 7 bases, and 18 bases separated the two germline ends. The CDR3 is 14 amino acids. Germline CDR1 reads MGHDK; CDR2 reads SYGVNS.

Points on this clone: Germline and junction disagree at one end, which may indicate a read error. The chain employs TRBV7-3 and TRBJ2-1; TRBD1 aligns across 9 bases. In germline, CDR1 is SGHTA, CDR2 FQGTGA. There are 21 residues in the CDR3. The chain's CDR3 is CASSITVDRGFSGRSYNEQFF. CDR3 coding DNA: TGTGCCAGCAGCATAACCGTGGACAGGGGTTTTAGCGGCCGTTCCTACAATGAGCAGTTCTTC.

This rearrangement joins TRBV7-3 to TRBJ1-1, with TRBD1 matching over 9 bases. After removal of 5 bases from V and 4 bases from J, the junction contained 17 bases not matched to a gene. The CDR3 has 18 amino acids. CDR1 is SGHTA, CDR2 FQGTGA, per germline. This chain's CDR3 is CASSRAGTGPAWGTEAFF. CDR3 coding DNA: TGTGCCAGCAGCCGTGCCGGGACAGGGCCGGCGTGGGGCACTGAAGCTTTCTTT. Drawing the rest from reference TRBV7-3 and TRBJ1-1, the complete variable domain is GAGVSQTPSNKVTEKGKYVELRCDPISGHTALYWYRQSLGQGPEFLIYFQGTGAADDSGLPNDRFFAVRPEGSVSTLKIQRTERGDSAVYLCASSRAGTGPAWGTEAFFGQGTRLTVV.

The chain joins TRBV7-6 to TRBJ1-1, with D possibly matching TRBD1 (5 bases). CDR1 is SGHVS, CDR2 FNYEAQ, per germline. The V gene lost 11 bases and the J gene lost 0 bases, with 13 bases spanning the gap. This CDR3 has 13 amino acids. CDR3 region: CASSRGMNTEAFF. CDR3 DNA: TGTGCCTCATCAAGGGGCATGAACACTGAAGCTTTCTTT. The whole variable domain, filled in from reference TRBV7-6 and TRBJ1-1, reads GAGVSQSPRYKVTKRGQDVALRCDPISGHVSLYWYRQALGQGPEFLTYFNYEAQQDKSGLPNDRFSAERPEGSISTLTIQRTEQRDSAMYRCASSRGMNTEAFFGQGTRLTVV.

The CDR3 here is CASSVHELAGYEQYF. DNA for the CDR3: TGTGCCAGCAGCGTCCACGAGTTAGCGGGTTACGAGCAGTACTTC. This sequence joins TRBV9 and TRBJ2-7, with TRBD2 matching 7 bases. Unmatched junction bases numbered 9, after V lost 2 bases and J lost 4 bases. The CDR3 extends over 15 amino acids. Per germline, CDR1 SGDLS and CDR2 YYNGEE.

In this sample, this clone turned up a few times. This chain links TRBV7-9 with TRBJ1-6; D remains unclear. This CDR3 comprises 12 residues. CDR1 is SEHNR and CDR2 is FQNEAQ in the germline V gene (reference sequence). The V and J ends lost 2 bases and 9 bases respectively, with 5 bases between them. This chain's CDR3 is CASSLPRSPLHF. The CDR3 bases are TGTGCCAGCAGCTTACCCCGTTCACCCCTCCACTTT. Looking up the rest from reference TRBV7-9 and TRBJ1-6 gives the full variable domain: DTGVSQNPRHKITKRGQNVTFRCDPISEHNRLYWYRQTLGQGPEFLTYFQNEAQLEKSRLLSDRFSAERPKGSFSTLEIQRTEQGDSAMYLCASSLPRSPLHFGNGTRLTVT.

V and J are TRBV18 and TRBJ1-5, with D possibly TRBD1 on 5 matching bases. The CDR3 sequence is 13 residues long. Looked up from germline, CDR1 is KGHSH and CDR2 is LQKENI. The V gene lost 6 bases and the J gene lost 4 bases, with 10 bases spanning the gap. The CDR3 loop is CASSTQENQPQHF. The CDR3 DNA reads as TGTGCCAGCTCTACACAGGAAAATCAGCCCCAGCATTTT.

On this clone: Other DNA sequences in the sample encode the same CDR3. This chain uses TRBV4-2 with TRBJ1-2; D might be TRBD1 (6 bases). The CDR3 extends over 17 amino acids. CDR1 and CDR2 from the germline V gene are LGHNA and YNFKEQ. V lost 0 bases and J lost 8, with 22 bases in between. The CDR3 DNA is TGTGCCAGCAGCCAAGAAGCCCCAACAGGGCCCTCGGGAGGCTACACCTTC. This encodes CASSQEAPTGPSGGYTF.

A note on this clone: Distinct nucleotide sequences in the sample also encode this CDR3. The CDR3 DNA reads as TGCAGTGCTCGTGGGGGGAATGAGCAGTTCTTC. Translation: CSARGGNEQFF. This chain uses TRBV20-1 with TRBJ2-1; maybe TRBD2 (6 bases). The germline CDR1 and CDR2 sequences are DFQATT and SNEGSKA (reference sequence). Trimming took off 5 bases at V and 7 bases at J, with 9 bases between the two ends. There are 11 residues in the CDR3.